The sequence of this T cell receptor beta chain was determined in a study of T cell clones after liver transplantation (dated by TCRdb to about 2019). Study-wide context: The samples were obtained from ITN030ST, a randomized trial that attempted immunosuppression withdrawal within 2 years after liver transplantation. The study cohort included 8 liver transplant recipients, of whom 3 were classified as tolerant and 5 as non-tolerant. As an antigen-independent comparator for the donor-reactive sequences, third party-reactive TCRbeta sequences from pre-transplant MLRs were identified as well. The subjects received no induction therapy and were kept on standard immunosuppression until randomization at 12-24 months post-transplant. Of the eight recipients, a few were HCV-positive, while the remaining recipients had been transplanted for non-autoimmune, non-viral indications. Blood samples were taken pre-transplant, pre-randomization before withdrawal, and post-randomization after full withdrawal or failed withdrawal. Tolerance was defined as complete withdrawal of immunosuppression for at least one year without a rise in liver enzymes beyond twice the upper limit of normal. Donor-reactive T cell clones were identified by TCRbeta sequencing after a pre-transplant mixed lymphocyte reaction and then tracked in post-transplant blood.

Using immunoSEQ, frozen genomic DNA was subjected to high-throughput TCRbeta CDR3 sequencing, a process that included PCR amplification, mapping, bias correction and internal controls. The authors' analysis ran thus. Only productive rearrangements were retained, with each unique TCRbeta sequence defined by its CDR3 nucleotide sequence together with its V and J gene. Donor-reactive sequences required at least 5-fold expansion in CFSE-low cells versus unstimulated pre-transplant cells and at least 0.01% frequency. Minimum frequency thresholds were set for each subject based on the unstimulated sample with the lowest template count, ensuring at least 90% detection power. Jensen-Shannon divergence between the top 1000 TCRbeta sequences post-transplant and pre-transplant was used to measure repertoire turnover. Changes in detection of donor-reactive sequences were assessed with two-sided Fisher's exact tests. Sourced from immuneACCESS, this table was stored by TCRdb with only in-frame sequences that have V and J called. A share of the clones is absent; for the studies checked, an unresolved V gene accounts for under half, and the remainder has no known explanation. V, J and clone size reflect that table, while D and trimming were determined from the DNA. In this sample the table shows about 51,000 clones, 86% of which occur a single time. The ten largest clones capture around an eighth of the sample.

Thawed unstimulated PBMCs were stained for CD3, CD4 and CD8 and FACS-sorted into CD3+CD4+ and CD3+CD8+ populations. All 8 studied subjects were randomized to withdrawal of immunosuppression. Genomic DNA was isolated with the Qiagen DNeasy Blood and Tissue Kit. Worth noting for this clone: Its antigen is not yet known. Base qualities are not at hand, and no much larger clone is one base apart.

Study-wide findings and limitations: The conclusions were considered preliminary, being limited by small, heterogeneous patient numbers and non-standardized post-transplant time points. Donor-reactive sequences declined more than third party-reactive ones, suggesting partial antigen-specific deletion unrelated to withdrawal success. In most of the 8 subjects, regardless of tolerance or HCV status, circulating donor-reactive CD4 TCRbeta sequences dropped significantly post-transplant. Without allograft tissue specimens, donor-reactive T cells may have migrated into the graft rather than being deleted. In a couple of subjects, low numbers of available donor cells limited the measurable donor-reactive repertoire. Once repertoire turnover was taken into account, donor-reactive detection showed a significant reduction for CD4 in 7 of 8 subjects and for CD8 in 8 of 8.

CDR1 and CDR2 are read off the germline V gene as SGHRS and YFSETQ. From the cysteine up to the phenylalanine, the CDR3 has a length of 15 residues. Left in the record is the CDR3 DNA by itself, 45 bases read in frame from the first base. V is cut back by 0 bases and J by 1 base, with 2 bases in the junction unmatched. Here the chain combines TRBV5-1 and TRBJ2-3; TRBD1 agrees with 7 junctional bases. This clonotype was obtained from a human patient who received a liver transplant. Some T cells may originate with the graft donor following a transplant. The input for sequencing was CD8+ T cells from blood, taken 12 months after liver transplant. The CDR3 in this case is CASSLVTGGTDTQYF. In nucleotide form, the sequence is TGCGCCAGCAGCTTGGTAACAGGGGGCACAGATACGCAGTATTTT.